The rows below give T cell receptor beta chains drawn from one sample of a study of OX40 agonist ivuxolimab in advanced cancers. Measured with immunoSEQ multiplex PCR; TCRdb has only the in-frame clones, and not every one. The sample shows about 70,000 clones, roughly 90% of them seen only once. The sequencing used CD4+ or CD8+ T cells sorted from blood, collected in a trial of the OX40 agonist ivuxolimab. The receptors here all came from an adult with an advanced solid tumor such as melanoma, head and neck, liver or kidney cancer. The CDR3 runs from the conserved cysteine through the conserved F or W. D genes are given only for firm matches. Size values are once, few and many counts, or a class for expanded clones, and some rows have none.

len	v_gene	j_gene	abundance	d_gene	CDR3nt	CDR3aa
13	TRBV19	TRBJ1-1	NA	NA	TGTGCCAGTAGTCCGACGGCGAACACTGAAGCTTTCTTT	CASSPTANTEAFF
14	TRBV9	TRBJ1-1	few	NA	TGTGCCAGCAGCCTGGGTCGGGCGAACACTGAAGCTTTCTTT	CASSLGRANTEAFF
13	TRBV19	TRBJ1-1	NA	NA	TGTGCCAGTAGTATGGGGGCGAACACTGAAGCTTTCTTT	CASSMGANTEAFF
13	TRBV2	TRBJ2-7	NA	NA	TGTGCCAGCAATCAGGGGACGCAGAACGAGCAGTACTTC	CASNQGTQNEQYF
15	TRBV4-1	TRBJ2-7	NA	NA	TGCGCCAGCAGCCCAGCCCGGACTTCCAAAGGGGAGCAGTACTTC	CASSPARTSKGEQYF
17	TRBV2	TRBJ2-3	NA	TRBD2	TGTGCCAGCACCTTCCTAGCGGGGGTACGGGGCACAGATACGCAGTATTTT	CASTFLAGVRGTDTQYF
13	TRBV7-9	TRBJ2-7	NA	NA	TGTGCCAGCAGCTCCGGGCCGGCTGGCGAGCAGTACTTC	CASSSGPAGEQYF
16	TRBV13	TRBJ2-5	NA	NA	TGTGCCAGCAGCTCCAGGGGGGTAGCGGTGGTTGAGACCCAGTACTTC	CASSSRGVAVVETQYF
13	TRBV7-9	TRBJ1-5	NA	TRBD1	TGTGCCAGCAGCCGGACAGGGGATCAGCCCCAGCATTTT	CASSRTGDQPQHF
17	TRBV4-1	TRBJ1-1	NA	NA	TGCGCCAGCAGCCACTCCAATTTAGGGGGAGTTGGAACTGAAGCTTTCTTT	CASSHSNLGGVGTEAFF
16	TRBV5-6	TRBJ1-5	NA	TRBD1	TGTGCCAGCAGCTTGGGGTGGGCCAGGGGGACAGAGCCCCAGCATTTT	CASSLGWARGTEPQHF
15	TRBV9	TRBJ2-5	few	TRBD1	TGTGCCAGCAGCGTAGCCCAGGGGGCCCGGGAGACCCAGTACTTC	CASSVAQGARETQYF
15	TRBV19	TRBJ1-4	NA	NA	TGTGCCAGTAGTATTGCCGGGGGGCTTAATGAAAAACTGTTTTTT	CASSIAGGLNEKLFF
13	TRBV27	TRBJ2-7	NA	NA	TGTGCCAGCAGTTGGGGGGCGGGCTACGAGCAGTACTTC	CASSWGAGYEQYF
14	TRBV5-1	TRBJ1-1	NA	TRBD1	TGCGCCAGCAGCCTCTACAGGGGTTATGCTGAAGCTTTCTTT	CASSLYRGYAEAFF
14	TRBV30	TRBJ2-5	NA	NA	TGTGCCTGGAGTGGGGCTAGCGAGCAAGAGACCCAGTACTTC	CAWSGASEQETQYF
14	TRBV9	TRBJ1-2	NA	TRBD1	TGTGCCAGCAGCGCGGGACAGTTTAACTATGGCTACACCTTC	CASSAGQFNYGYTF
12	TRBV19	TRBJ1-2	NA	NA	TGTGCCAGTAGTGTAACAATCTATGGCTACACCTTC	CASSVTIYGYTF
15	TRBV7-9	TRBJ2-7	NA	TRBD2	TGTGCCAGCAGCCCGGGGACTAGCAGTCGCTACGAGCAGTACTTC	CASSPGTSSRYEQYF
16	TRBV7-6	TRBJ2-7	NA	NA	TGTGCCAGCAGCTTTTACGTGGGGGGCCTTATCTACGAGCAGTACTTC	CASSFYVGGLIYEQYF
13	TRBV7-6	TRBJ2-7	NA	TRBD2	TGTGCCAGCAGCCCTAGCGGGGGGCTCGAGCAGTACTTC	CASSPSGGLEQYF
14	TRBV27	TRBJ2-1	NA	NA	TGTGCCAGCAGTTTGATCAGCGGGTACAATGAGCAGTTCTTC	CASSLISGYNEQFF
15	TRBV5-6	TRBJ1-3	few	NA	TGTGCCAGCCAGGCCGAAGGGCTCTCTGGAAACACCATATATTTT	CASQAEGLSGNTIYF
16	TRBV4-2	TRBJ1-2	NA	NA	TGTGCCAGCAGCCAAGAGCCGACCCAACCTTGGGATGGCTACACCTTC	CASSQEPTQPWDGYTF
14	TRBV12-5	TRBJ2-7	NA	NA	TGTGCTAGTGCCCCACCGGACGGGCTGCCAGGGCAGTACTTC	CASAPPDGLPGQYF
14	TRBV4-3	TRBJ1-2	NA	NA	TGCGCCAGCAGCCAAGATCGAGCAGCCCGCGGCTACACCTTC	CASSQDRAARGYTF
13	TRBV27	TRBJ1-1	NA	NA	TGTGCCAGCAGCTCAGGGTCGGGCACTGAAGCTTTCTTT	CASSSGSGTEAFF
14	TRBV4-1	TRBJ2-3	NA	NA	TGCGCCAGCAGCCAAGGCTGGATGGCAGATACGCAGTATTTT	CASSQGWMADTQYF
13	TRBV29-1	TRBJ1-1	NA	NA	TGCAGCGTTCATAACAGGGAGAACACTGAAGCTTTCTTT	CSVHNRENTEAFF
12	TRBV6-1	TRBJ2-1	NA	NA	TGTGCCAGCAGTGCTATTTACAATGAGCAGTTCTTC	CASSAIYNEQFF
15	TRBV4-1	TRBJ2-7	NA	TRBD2	TGCGCCAGCAGCCAAGAGGGCGGGGGGGCTTCAGAGCAGTACTTC	CASSQEGGGASEQYF
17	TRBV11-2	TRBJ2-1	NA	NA	TGTGCCAGCAGCTTATGGGACTCTCCGAGCTCCTACAATGAGCAGTTCTTC	CASSLWDSPSSYNEQFF
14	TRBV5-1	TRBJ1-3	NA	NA	TGCGCCAGCAGCTTGTGGGTTGACGGAAACACCATATATTTT	CASSLWVDGNTIYF
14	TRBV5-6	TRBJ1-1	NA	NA	TGTGCCAGCAGCTTCGGGACGGCGGACACTGAAGCTTTCTTT	CASSFGTADTEAFF
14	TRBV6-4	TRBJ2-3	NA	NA	TGTGCCAGCAGTCAGGACGGAGTCACAGATACGCAGTATTTT	CASSQDGVTDTQYF
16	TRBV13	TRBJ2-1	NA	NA	TGTGCCAGCAGCTTTGGTCCGGATAGCTCCTACAATGAGCAGTTCTTC	CASSFGPDSSYNEQFF
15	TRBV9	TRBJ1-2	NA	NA	TGTGCCAGCAGCGTAGTTAATGGGGGGGCGCAAGGCTACACCTTC	CASSVVNGGAQGYTF
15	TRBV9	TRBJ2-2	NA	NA	TGTGCCAGCAGCGTAAATCAGAGGGACACCGGGGAGCTGTTTTTT	CASSVNQRDTGELFF
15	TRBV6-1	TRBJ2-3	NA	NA	TGTGCCACCCCCGGCGGGGGCGTGCACACAGATACGCAGTATTTT	CATPGGGVHTDTQYF
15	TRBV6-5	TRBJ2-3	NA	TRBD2	TGTGCCAGCAGCCCTGGACTAGCGGGGGGGGATACGCAGTATTTT	CASSPGLAGGDTQYF
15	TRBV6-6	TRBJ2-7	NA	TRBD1	TGTGCCACCTTATCGGGACAGGGGAAAACCTACGAGCAGTACTTC	CATLSGQGKTYEQYF
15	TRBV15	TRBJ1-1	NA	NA	TGTGCCACCAGCACCTATGGGCGGGTGGACACTGAAGCTTTCTTT	CATSTYGRVDTEAFF
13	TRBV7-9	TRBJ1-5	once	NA	TGTGCCAGCAGCCCCGGGGGGAATCAGCCCCAGCATTTT	CASSPGGNQPQHF
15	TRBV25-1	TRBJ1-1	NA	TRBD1	TGTGCCAGCAGTGAACAGGGGGTCGGGAACACTGAAGCTTTCTTT	CASSEQGVGNTEAFF
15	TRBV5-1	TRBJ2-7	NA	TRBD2	TGCGCCAGCAGCCTGACTGGCGGGGGGGATCACGAGCAGTACTTC	CASSLTGGGDHEQYF
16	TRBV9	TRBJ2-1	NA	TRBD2	TGTGCCAGCAGCGTAGGGACTAGCGGACGACTGAATGAGCAGTTCTTC	CASSVGTSGRLNEQFF
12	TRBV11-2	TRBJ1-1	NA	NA	TGTGCCAGCAGCACTATGGTGGATGGAGCTTTCTTT	CASSTMVDGAFF
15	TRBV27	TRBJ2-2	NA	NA	TGTGCCAGCAGTTTAGATCCGCAGAGGACCGGGGAGCTGTTTTTT	CASSLDPQRTGELFF
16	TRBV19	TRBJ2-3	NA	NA	TGTGCCAGTAGTATAGATGTGGGGGTCGCGGGAGATACGCAGTATTTT	CASSIDVGVAGDTQYF
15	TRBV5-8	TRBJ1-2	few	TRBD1	TGTGCCAGCAGCTTGAGGGGACAGACTCTTTACGGCTACACCTTC	CASSLRGQTLYGYTF
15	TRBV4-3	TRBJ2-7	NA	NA	TGCGCCAGCAGCCAAGGACAGGCGTATGCCTACGAGCAGTACTTC	CASSQGQAYAYEQYF
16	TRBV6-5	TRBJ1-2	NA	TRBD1	TGTGCCAGCAGTTACGAGAGAGGCCGGGACAGGCATGGCTACACCTTC	CASSYERGRDRHGYTF
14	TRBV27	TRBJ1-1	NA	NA	TGTGCCAGCAGTTTATCAGCCGGGGGGGTGGACGCTTTCTTT	CASSLSAGGVDAFF
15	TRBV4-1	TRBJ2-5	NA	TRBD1	TGCGCCAGCAGCCAGGGACAGGAATTACAAGAGACCCAGTACTTC	CASSQGQELQETQYF